This T cell receptor beta chain is from a study of T cell responses to AZD1222 COVID-19 vaccine. Generated by immunoSEQ multiplex PCR, the TCRdb table keeps only in-frame clones and is missing some. The repertoire holds about 150,000 clones, 90% seen once, with approximately 17% in the top ten. Of note for this clone: This specimen includes other DNA sequences encoding the same CDR3.

Sequenced here: peripheral blood, sampled on day 0 of AZD1222 vaccination. This clonotype was sampled from an adult in good health.

CDR3 in amino acids: CAWSGGGGEKLFF. The DNA of the CDR3 is TGTGCCTGGAGTGGGGGAGGGGGTGAAAAACTGTTTTTT. The chain combines TRBV30 with TRBJ1-4; D is possibly TRBD1 (6 bases). The V gene lost 1 base and the J gene lost 7 bases, with 10 bases spanning the gap. The CDR3 is made up of 13 amino acids. From germline, CDR1 is GTSNPN and CDR2 SVGIG (reference sequence).